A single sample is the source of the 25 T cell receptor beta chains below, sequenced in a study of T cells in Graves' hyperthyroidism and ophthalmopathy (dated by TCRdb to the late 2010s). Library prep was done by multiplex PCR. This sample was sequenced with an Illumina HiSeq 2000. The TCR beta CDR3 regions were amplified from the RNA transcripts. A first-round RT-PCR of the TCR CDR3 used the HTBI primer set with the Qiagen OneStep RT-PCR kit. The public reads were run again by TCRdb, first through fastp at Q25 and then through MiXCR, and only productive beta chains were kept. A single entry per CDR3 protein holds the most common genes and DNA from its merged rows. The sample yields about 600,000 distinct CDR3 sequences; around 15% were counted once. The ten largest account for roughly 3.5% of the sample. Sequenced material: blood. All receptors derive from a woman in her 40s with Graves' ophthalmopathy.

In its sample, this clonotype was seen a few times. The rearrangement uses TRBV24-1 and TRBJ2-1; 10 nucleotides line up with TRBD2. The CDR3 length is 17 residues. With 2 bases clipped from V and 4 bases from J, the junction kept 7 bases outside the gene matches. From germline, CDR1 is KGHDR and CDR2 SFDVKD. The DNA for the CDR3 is TGTGCCACCAGTGATTCTGCTAGCGGGAGTCGGTACAATGAGCAGTTCTTC. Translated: CATSDSASGSRYNEQFF.

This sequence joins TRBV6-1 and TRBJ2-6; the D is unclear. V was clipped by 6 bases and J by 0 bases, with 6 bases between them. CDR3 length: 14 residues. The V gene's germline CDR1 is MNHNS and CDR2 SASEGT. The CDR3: CASRVGSGANVLTF. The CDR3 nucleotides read TGTGCCAGCAGGGTGGGCTCTGGGGCCAACGTCCTGACTTTC.

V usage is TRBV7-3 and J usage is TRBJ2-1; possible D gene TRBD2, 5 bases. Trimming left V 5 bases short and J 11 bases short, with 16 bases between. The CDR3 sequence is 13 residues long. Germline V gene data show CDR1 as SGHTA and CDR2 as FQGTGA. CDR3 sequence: CASSRQDSLQQFF. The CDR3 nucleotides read TGTGCCAGCAGCCGGCAGGACTCCCTTCAGCAGTTCTTC.

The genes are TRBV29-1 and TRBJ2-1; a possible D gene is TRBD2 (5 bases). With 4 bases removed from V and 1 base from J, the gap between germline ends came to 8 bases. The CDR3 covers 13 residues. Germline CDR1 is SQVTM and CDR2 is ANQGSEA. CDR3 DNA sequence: TGCAGCGTTGTAGCGTCATCCTACAATGAGCAGTTCTTC. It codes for CSVVASSYNEQFF.

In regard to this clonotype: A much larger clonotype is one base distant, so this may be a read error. The DNA of the CDR3 is TGTGCCAGCAGGGATCGGACTAGGGGGAACAATGAGCAGTTCTTC. Protein product: CASRDRTRGNNEQFF. The chain couples TRBV2 to TRBJ2-1; maybe TRBD2 (7 bases). The CDR3 has 15 amino acids. The germline V gene has CDR1 SNHLY and CDR2 FYNNEI. Trimming shortened V by 6 bases and J by 5 bases, and 17 bases separated the two germline ends. The full variable domain, rest sourced from reference TRBV2 and TRBJ2-1, is EPEVTQTPSHQVTQMGQEVILRCVPISNHLYFYWYRQILGQKVEFLVSFYNNEISEKSEIFDDQFSVERPDGSNFTLKIRSTKLEDSAMYFCASRDRTRGNNEQFFGPGTRLTVL.

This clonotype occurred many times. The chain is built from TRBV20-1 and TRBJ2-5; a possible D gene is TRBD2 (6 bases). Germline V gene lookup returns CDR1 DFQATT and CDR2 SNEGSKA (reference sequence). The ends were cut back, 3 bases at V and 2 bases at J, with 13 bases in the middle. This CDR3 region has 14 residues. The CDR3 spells CSARDSGAQETQYF. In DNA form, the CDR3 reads TGCAGTGCTAGGGATAGCGGCGCACAAGAGACCCAGTACTTC.

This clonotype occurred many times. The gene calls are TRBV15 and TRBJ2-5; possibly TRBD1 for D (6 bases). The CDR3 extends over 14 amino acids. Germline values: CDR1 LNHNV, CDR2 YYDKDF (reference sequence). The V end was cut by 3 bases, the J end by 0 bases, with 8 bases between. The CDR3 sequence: CATSSRDNQETQYF. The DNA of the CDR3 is TGTGCCACCAGCAGCCGGGACAACCAAGAGACCCAGTACTTC.

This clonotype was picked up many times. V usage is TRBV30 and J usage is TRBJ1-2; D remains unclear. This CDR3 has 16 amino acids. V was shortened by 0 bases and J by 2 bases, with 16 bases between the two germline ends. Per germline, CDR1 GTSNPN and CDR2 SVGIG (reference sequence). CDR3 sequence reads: CAWSVWSGRTNYGYTF. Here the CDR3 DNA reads TGTGCCTGGAGTGTATGGTCCGGAAGGACCAACTATGGCTACACCTTC.

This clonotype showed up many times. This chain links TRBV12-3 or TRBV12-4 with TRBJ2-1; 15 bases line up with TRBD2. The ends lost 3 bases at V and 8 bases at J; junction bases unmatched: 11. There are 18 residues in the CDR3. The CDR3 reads CASSFPTGLAGGGDEQFF. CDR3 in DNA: TGTGCCAGCAGTTTCCCCACCGGACTAGCGGGGGGGGGGGATGAGCAGTTCTTC.

The CDR3 here is CAISDSAGVRADTQYF. The CDR3 DNA reads TGTGCCATCAGTGACTCCGCGGGGGTGAGGGCAGATACGCAGTATTTT. The rearrangement joins TRBV10-3 to TRBJ2-3; 7 bases line up with TRBD2. V shed 3 bases and J 4 bases; nucleotides not matched to a gene: 10. The CDR3 extends over 16 amino acids. Germline V lookup: CDR1 ENHRY, CDR2 SYGVKD.

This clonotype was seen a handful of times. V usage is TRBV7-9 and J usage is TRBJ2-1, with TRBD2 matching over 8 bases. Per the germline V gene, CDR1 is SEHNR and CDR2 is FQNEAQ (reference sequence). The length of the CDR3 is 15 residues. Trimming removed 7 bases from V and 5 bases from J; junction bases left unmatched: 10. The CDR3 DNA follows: TGTGCCAGCAACCCGGGCGGGGGGCCCCACAATGAGCAGTTCTTC. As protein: CASNPGGGPHNEQFF.

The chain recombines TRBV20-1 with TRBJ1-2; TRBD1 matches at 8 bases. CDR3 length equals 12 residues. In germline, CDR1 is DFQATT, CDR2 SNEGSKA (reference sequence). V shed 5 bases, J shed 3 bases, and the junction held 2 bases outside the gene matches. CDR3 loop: CSADRGDYGYTF. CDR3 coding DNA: TGCAGTGCTGACAGGGGAGACTATGGCTACACCTTC.

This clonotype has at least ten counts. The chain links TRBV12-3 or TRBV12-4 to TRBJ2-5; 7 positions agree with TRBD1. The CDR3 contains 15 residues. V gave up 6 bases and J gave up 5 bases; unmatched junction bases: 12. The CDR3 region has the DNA TGTGCCAGCAGCCTGGGTACAGGGGTGCGGGAGACCCAGTACTTC. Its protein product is CASSLGTGVRETQYF.

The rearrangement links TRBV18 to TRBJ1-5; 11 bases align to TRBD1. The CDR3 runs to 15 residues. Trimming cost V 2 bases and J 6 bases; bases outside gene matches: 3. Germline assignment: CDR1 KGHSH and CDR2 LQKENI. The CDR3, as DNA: TGTGCCAGCTCACCAGGGACAGGGGGTATTCAGCCCCAGCATTTT. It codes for CASSPGTGGIQPQHF.

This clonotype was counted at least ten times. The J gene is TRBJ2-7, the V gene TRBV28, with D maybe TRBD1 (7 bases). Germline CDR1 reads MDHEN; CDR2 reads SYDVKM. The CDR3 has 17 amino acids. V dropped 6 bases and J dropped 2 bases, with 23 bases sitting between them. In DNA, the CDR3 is TGTGCCAGCAGCACAACCCATCGGGGGACAGAAGCCTACGAGCAGTACTTC. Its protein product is CASSTTHRGTEAYEQYF.

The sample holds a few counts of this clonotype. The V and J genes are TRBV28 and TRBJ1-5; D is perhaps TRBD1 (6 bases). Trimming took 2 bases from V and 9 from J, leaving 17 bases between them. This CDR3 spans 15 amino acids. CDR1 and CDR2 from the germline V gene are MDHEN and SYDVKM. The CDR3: CASSLRGATRGPQHF. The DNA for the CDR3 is TGTGCCAGCAGTTTAAGAGGGGCCACCAGGGGGCCCCAGCATTTT.

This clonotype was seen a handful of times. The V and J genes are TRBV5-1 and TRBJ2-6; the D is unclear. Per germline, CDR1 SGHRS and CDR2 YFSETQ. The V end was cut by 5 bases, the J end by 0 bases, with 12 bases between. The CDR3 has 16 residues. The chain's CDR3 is CASRQSEHSGANVLTF. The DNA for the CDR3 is TGCGCCAGCAGGCAATCGGAGCACTCTGGGGCCAACGTCCTGACTTTC.

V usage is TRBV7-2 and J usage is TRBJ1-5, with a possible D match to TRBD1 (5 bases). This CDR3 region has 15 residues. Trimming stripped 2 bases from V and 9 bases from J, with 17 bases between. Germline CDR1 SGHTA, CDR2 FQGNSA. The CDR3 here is CASSLSTGPNRPQHF. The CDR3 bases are TGTGCCAGCAGCTTATCCACGGGACCTAACCGGCCCCAGCATTTT.

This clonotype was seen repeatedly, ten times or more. The CDR3 DNA reads as TGCAGTGCGGAAGGCGCTAGTAAGTTATTTGAGCAGTTCTTC. Protein: CSAEGASKLFEQFF. The rearrangement joins TRBV20-1 to TRBJ2-1; no clear D. Germline-derived CDR1 and CDR2 are DFQATT and SNEGSKA (reference sequence). This CDR3 is built from 14 residues. V was trimmed by 6 bases and J by 9 bases, leaving 21 bases between them.

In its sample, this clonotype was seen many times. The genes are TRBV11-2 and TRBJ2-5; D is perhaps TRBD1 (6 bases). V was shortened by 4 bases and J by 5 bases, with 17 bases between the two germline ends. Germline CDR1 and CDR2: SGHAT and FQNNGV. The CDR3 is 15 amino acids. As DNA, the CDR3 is TGTGCCAGCAGCTCGACCAGGGGAGTAGGGGAGACCCAGTACTTC. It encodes CASSSTRGVGETQYF.

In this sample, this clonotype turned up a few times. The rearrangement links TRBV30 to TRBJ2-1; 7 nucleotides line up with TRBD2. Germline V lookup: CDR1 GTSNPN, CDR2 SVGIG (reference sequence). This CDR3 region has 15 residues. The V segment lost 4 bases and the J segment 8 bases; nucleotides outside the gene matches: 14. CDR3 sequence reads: CAWNPLAIATDEQFF. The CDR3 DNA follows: TGTGCCTGGAACCCACTAGCGATAGCTACCGATGAGCAGTTCTTC.

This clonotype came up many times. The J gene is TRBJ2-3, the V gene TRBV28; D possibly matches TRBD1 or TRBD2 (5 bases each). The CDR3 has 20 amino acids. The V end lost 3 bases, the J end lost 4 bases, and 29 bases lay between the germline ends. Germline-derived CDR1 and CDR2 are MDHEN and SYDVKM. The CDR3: CASSFPRQTLALTPPDTQYF. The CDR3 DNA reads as TGTGCCAGCAGTTTTCCCCGACAGACTCTAGCATTAACCCCCCCAGATACGCAGTATTTT. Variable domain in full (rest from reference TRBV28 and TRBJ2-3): DVKVTQSSRYLVKRTGEKVFLECVQDMDHENMFWYRQDPGLGLRLIYFSYDVKMKEKGDIPEGYSVSREKKERFSLILESASTNQTSMYLCASSFPRQTLALTPPDTQYFGPGTRLTVL.

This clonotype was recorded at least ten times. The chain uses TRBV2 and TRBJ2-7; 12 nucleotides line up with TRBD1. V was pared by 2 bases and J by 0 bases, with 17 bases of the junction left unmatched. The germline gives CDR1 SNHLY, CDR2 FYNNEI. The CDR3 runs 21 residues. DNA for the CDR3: TGTGCCAGCAGTGAAATCCCTCGGGGACAGGGGGCGCAACCCCGCTCCTACGAGCAGTACTTC. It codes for CASSEIPRGQGAQPRSYEQYF.

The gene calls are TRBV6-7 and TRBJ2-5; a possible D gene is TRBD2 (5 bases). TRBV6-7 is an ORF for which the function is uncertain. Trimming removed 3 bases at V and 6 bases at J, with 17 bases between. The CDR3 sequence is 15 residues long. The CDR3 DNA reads TGTGCCAGCAGTTATGGACGGGAAGAAGTTCAGACCCAGTACTTC. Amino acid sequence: CASSYGREEVQTQYF.

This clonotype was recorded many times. CDR3 protein: CASSLDTGVEEKLFF. The CDR3 DNA sequence: TGCGCCAGCAGCTTGGATACAGGGGTTGAGGAAAAACTGTTTTTT. The genes are TRBV5-1 and TRBJ1-4; 7 bases line up with TRBD1. The V gene's germline CDR1 is SGHRS and CDR2 YFSETQ. This CDR3 has 15 amino acids. V shed 0 bases, J shed 8 bases, and the junction held 7 bases outside the gene matches.